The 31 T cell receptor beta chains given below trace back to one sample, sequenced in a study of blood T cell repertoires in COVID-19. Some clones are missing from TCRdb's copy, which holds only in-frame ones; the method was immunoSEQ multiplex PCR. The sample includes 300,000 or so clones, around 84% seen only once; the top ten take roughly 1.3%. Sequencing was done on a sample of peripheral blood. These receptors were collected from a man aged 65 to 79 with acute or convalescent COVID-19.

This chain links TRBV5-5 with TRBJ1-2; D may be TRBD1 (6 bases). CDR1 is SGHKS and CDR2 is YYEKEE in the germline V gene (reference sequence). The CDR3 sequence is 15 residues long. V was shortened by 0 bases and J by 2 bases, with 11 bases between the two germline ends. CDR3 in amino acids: CASSLARQGNYGYTF. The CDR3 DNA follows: TGTGCCAGCAGCTTGGCCCGGCAGGGGAACTATGGCTACACCTTC.

CDR3 nucleotide sequence: TGTGCCAGCAGCCTGACAGGGGGGCACACCGGGGAGCTGTTTTTT. It codes for CASSLTGGHTGELFF. This chain uses TRBV7-8 with TRBJ2-2, with TRBD1 matching over 9 bases. The CDR3 has 15 amino acids. The germline CDR1 and CDR2 sequences are SGHVS and FQNEAQ. V was clipped by 5 bases and J by 3 bases; unmatched bases: 4.

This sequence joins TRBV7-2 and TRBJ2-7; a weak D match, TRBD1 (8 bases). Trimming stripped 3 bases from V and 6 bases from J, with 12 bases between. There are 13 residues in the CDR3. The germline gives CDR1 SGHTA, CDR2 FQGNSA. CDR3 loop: CASSLNRGGEQYF. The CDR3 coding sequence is TGTGCCAGCAGCTTGAACAGGGGGGGCGAGCAGTACTTC. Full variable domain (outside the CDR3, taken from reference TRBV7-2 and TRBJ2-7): GAGVSQSPSNKVTEKGKDVELRCDPISGHTALYWYRQSLGQGLEFLIYFQGNSAPDKSGLPSDRFSAERTGGSVSTLTIQRTQQEDSAVYLCASSLNRGGEQYFGPGTRLTVT.

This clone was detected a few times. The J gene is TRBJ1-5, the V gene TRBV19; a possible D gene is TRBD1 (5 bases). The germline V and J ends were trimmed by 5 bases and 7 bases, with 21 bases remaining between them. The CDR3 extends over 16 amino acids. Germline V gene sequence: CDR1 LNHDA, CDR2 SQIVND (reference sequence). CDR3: CASSPRPGGVGQPQHF. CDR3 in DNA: TGTGCCAGTAGTCCACGCCCCGGGGGAGTCGGGCAGCCCCAGCATTTT.

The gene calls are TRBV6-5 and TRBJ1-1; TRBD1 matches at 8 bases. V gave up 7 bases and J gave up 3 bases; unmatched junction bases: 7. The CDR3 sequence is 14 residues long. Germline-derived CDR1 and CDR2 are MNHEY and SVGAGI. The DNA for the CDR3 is TGTGCCAGCACGAGACAGGGGTTGGACACTGAAGCTTTCTTT. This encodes CASTRQGLDTEAFF.

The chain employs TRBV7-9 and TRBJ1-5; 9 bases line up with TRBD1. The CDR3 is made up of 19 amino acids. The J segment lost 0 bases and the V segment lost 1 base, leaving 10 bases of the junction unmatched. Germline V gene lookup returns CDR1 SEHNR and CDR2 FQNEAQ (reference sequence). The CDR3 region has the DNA TGTGCCAGCAGCTTAGGACAGGGGGGACCGTTATATAGCAATCAGCCCCAGCATTTT. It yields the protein CASSLGQGGPLYSNQPQHF.

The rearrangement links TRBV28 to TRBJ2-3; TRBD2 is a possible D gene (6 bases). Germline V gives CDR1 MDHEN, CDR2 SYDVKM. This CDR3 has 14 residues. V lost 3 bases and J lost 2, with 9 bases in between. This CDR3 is CASSFGGFTDTQYF. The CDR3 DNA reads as TGTGCCAGCAGTTTTGGGGGGTTCACAGATACGCAGTATTTT.

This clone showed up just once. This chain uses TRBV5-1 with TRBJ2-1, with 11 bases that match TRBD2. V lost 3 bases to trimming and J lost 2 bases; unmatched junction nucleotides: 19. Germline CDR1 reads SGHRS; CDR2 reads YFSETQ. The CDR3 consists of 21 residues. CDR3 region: CASSSGLSGGAKVMAYNEQFF. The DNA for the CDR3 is TGCGCCAGCAGCTCTGGGCTTAGCGGGGGGGCGAAGGTAATGGCCTACAATGAGCAGTTCTTC.

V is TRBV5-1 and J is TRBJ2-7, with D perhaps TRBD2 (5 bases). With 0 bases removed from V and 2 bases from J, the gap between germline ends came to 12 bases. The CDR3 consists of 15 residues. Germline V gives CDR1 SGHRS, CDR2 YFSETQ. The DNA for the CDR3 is TGCGCCAGCAGCTTGGGGGCCGGGAACACCTACGAGCAGTACTTC. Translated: CASSLGAGNTYEQYF.

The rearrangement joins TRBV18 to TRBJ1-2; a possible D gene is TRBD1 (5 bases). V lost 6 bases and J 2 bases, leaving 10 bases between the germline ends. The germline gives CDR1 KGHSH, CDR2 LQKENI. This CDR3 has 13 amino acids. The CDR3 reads CASSRDGNYGYTF. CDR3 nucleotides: TGTGCCAGCTCGCGGGACGGGAACTATGGCTACACCTTC.

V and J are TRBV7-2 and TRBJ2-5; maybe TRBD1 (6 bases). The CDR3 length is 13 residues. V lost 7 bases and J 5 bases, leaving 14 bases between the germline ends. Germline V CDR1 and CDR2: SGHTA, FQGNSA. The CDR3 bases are TGTGCCAGCACCCACAGGGAAGGGGAGACCCAGTACTTC. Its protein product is CASTHREGETQYF.

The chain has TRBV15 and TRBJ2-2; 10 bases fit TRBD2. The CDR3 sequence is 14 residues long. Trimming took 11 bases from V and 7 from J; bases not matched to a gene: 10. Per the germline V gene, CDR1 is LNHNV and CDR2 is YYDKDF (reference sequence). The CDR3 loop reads CAASGRAFDGELFF. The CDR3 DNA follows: TGTGCCGCGAGCGGGAGGGCCTTCGACGGGGAGCTGTTTTTT. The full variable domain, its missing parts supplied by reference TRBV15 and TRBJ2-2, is DAMVIQNPRYQVTQFGKPVTLSCSQTLNHNVMYWYQQKSSQAPKLLFHYYDKDFNNEADTPDNFQSRRPNTSFCFLDIRSPGLGDTAMYLCAASGRAFDGELFFGEGSRLTVL.

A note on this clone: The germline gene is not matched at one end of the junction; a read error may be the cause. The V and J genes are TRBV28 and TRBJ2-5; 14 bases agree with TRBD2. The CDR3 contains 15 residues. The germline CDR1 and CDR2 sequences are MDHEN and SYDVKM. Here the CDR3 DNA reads TGTGCCAGCAGTAGACTAGCGGGAGGGCAAGAGACTCAGTACTTC. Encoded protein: CASSRLAGGQETQYF.

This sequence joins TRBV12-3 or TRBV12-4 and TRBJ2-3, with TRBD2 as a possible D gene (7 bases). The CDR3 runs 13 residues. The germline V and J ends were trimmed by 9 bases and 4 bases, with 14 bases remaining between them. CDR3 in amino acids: CASSVGGPDTQYF. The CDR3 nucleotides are TGTGCCAGTTCAGTGGGGGGGCCAGATACGCAGTATTTT.

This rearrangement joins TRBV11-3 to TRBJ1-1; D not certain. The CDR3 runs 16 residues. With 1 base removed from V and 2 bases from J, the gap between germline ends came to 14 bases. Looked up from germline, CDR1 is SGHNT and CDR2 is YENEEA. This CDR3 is CASSLAPRRSNTEAFF. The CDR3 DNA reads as TGTGCCAGCAGCTTAGCCCCCCGCAGGTCCAACACTGAAGCTTTCTTT.

The CDR3 loop is CASSSDYPEAFF. In nucleotides, the CDR3 is TGTGCCAGCAGCTCAGACTACCCTGAAGCTTTCTTT. The V gene is TRBV6-5, the J gene TRBJ1-1; D is uncertain. Per germline, CDR1 MNHEY and CDR2 SVGAGI. Trimming left V 6 bases short and J 6 bases short, with 11 bases between. CDR3 length: 12 amino acids.

CDR3 nucleotides: TGTGCCAGCGGGGGCGTCCCCTATACCTATGGCTACACCTTC. Protein sequence: CASGGVPYTYGYTF. The rearrangement links TRBV13 to TRBJ1-2; TRBD1 might be the D (6 bases). This CDR3 region has 14 residues. In germline, CDR1 is PRHDT, CDR2 FYEKMQ (reference sequence). Trimming removed 8 bases from V and 4 bases from J, with 17 bases in between.

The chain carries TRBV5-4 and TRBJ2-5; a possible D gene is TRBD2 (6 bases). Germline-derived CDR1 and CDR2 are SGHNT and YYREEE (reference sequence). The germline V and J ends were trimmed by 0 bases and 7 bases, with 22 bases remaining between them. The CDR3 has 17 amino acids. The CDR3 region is CASSLDAGTLARATQYF. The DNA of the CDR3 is TGTGCCAGCAGCTTGGACGCGGGGACTCTAGCTCGGGCGACCCAGTACTTC.

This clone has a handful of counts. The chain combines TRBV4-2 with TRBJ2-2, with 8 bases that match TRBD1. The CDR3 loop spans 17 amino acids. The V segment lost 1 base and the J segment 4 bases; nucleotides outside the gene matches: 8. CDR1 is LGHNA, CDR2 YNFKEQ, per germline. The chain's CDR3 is CASSQVPTGTGTGELFF. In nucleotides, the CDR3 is TGTGCCAGCAGCCAAGTCCCTACCGGGACAGGCACCGGGGAGCTGTTTTTT.

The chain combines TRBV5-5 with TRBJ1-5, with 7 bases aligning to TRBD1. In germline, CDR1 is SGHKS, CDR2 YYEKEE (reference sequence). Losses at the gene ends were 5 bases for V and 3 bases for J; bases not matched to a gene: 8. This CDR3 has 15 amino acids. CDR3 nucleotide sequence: TGTGCCAGCAGTCCGGACAGGATAGACAATCAGCCCCAGCATTTT. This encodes CASSPDRIDNQPQHF.

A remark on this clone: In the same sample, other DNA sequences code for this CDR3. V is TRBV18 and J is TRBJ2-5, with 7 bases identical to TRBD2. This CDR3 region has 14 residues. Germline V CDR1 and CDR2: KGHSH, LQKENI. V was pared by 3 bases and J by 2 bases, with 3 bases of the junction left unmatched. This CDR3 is CASSPGLLQETQYF. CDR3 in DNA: TGTGCCAGCTCACCGGGACTACTGCAAGAGACCCAGTACTTC.

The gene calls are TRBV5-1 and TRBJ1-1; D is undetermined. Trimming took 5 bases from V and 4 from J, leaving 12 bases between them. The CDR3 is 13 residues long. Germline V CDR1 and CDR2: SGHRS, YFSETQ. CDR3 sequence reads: CASRVVAGTEAFF. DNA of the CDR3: TGCGCCAGCAGGGTCGTCGCAGGCACTGAAGCTTTCTTT.

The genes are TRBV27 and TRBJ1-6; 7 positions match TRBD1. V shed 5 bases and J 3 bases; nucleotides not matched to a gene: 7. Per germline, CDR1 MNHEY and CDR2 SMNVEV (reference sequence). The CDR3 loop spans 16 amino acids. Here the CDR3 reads CASSNSGQLYNSPLHF. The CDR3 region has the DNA TGTGCCAGCAGTAACTCGGGACAGCTCTATAATTCACCCCTCCACTTT.

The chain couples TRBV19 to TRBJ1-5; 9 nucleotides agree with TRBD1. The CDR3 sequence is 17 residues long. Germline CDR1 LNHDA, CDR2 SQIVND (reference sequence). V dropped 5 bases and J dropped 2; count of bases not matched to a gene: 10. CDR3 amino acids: CASSRGTGRRGNQPQHF. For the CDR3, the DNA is TGTGCCAGTAGTCGCGGGACAGGGAGGCGCGGCAATCAGCCCCAGCATTTT.

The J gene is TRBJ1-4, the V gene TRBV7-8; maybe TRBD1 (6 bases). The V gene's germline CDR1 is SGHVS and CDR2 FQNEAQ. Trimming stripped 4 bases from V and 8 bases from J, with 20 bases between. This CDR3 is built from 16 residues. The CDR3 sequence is CASSSGGGEGLEKLFF. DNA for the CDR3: TGTGCCAGCAGCTCCGGGGGGGGCGAGGGGCTCGAAAAACTGTTTTTT.

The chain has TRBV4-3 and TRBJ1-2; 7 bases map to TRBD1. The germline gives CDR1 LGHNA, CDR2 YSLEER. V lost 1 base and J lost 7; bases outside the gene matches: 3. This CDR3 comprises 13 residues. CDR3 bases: TGCGCCAGCAGCCAAGGACAGGGCGGTGGCTACACCTTC. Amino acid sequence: CASSQGQGGGYTF.

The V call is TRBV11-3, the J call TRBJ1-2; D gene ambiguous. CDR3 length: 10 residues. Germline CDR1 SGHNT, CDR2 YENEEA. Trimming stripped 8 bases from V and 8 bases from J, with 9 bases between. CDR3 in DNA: TGTGCCAGCGGGAGTGGGGGCTACACCTTC. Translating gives CASGSGGYTF.

The CDR3 sequence is CASSLVQTGANVLTF. CDR3 bases: TGTGCCAGCAGTTTAGTTCAAACTGGGGCCAACGTCCTGACTTTC. The chain recombines TRBV2 with TRBJ2-6, with D unresolved. CDR1 is SNHLY and CDR2 is FYNNEI in the germline V gene. Deletions cut 5 bases from V and 2 bases from J, with 10 bases between. CDR3 length equals 15 residues.

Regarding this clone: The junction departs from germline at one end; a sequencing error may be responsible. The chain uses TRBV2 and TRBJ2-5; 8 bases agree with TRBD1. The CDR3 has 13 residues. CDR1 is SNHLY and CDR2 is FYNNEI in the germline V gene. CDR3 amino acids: CASSEWTGYIGDF. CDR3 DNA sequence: TGTGCCAGCAGTGAATGGACAGGGTATATAGGGGACTTC. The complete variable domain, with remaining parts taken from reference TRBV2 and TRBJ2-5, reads EPEVTQTPSHQVTQMGQEVILRCVPISNHLYFYWYRQILGQKVEFLVSFYNNEISEKSEIFDDQFSVERPDGSNFTLKIRSTKLEDSAMYFCASSEWTGYIGDFGPGTRLLVL.

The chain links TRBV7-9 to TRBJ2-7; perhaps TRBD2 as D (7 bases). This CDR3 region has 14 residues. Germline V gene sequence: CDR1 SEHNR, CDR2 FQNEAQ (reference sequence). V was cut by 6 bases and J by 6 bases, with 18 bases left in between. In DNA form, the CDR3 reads TGTGCCAGCAGTCGCCGGGACGGGGGGCGCGAGCAGTACTTC. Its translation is CASSRRDGGREQYF.

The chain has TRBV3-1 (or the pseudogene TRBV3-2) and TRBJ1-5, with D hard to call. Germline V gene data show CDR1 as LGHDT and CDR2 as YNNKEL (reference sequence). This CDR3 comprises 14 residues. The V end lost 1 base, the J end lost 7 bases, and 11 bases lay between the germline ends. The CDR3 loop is CASSQGMATQPQHF. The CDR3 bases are TGTGCCAGCAGCCAAGGAATGGCAACGCAGCCCCAGCATTTT.